This T cell receptor (beta chain) derives from a study of T cell changes during pregnancy in multiple sclerosis. The CDR3 runs 13 residues. Germline CDR1 is SGHDN and CDR2 is FVKESK. V lost 2 bases, J lost 3 bases, and 7 bases lay in between. The data were produced by immunoSEQ multiplex PCR, yet TCRdb's version contains in-frame clones alone and is incomplete. The data contain about 32,000 clones, 89% of them singletons. The sample in question was CD8+ T cells from peripheral blood mononuclear cells, obtained in the second trimester of pregnancy. V gene TRBV14 combines with J gene TRBJ1-2; no reliable D call. This clonotype was obtained from a female donor with multiple sclerosis, enrolled in a pregnancy study. The CDR3 here is CASSQSRDYGYTF. The CDR3 DNA is TGTGCCAGCAGCCAATCTCGTGACTATGGCTACACCTTC. Based on the CDR3 plus reference TRBV14 and TRBJ1-2, the full variable domain is EAGVTQFPSHSVIEKGQTVTLRCDPISGHDNLYWYRRVMGKEIKFLLHFVKESKQDESGMPNNRFLAERTGGTYSTLKVQPAELEDSGVYFCASSQSRDYGYTFGSGTRLTVV.